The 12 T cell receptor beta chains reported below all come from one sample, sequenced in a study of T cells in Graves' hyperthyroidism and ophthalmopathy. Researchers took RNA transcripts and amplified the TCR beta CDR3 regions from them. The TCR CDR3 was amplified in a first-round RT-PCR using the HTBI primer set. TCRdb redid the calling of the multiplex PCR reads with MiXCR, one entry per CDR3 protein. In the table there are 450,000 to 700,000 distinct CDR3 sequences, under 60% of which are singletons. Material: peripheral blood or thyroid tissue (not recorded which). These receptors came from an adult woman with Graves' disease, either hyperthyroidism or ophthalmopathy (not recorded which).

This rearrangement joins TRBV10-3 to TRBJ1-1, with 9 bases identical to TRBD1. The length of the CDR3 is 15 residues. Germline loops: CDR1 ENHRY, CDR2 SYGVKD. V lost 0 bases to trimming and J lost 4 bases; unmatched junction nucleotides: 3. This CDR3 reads CAISESRDRVTEAFF. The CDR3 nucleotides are TGTGCCATCAGTGAGTCGAGGGACAGGGTCACTGAAGCTTTCTTT.

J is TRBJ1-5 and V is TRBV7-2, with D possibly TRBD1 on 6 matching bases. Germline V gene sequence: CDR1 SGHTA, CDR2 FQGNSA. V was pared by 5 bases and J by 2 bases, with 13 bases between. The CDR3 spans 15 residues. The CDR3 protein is CASSSRDIRNQPQHF. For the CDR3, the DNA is TGTGCCAGCAGCAGTCGGGACATTCGCAATCAGCCCCAGCATTTT.

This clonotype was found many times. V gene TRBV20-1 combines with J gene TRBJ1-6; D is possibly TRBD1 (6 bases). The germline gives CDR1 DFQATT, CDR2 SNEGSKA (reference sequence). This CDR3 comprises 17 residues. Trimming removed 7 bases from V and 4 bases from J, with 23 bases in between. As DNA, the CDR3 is TGCAGTGTGAGGGGGATCGTGGAGCTTTCATATAATTCACCCCTCCACTTT. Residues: CSVRGIVELSYNSPLHF.

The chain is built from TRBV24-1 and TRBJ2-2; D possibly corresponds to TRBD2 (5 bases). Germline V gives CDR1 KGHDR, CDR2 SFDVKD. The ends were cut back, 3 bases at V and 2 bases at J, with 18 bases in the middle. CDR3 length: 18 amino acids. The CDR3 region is CATSDPFQRSANTGELFF. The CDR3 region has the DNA TGTGCCACCAGTGATCCTTTCCAGCGGTCAGCAAACACCGGGGAGCTGTTTTTT.

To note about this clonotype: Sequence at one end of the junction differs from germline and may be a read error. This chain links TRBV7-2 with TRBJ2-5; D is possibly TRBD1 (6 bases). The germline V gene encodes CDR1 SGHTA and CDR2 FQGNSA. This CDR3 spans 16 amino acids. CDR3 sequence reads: CASTLGAGVSGETQYF. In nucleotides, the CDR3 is TGTGCCAGCACCTTAGGGGCAGGGGTGTCCGGGGAGACCCAGTACTTC. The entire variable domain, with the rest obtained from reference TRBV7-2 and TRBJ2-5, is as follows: GAGVSQSPSNKVTEKGKDVELRCDPISGHTALYWYRQSLGQGLEFLIYFQGNSAPDKSGLPSDRFSAERTGGSVSTLTIQRTQQEDSAVYLCASTLGAGVSGETQYFGPGTRLLVL.

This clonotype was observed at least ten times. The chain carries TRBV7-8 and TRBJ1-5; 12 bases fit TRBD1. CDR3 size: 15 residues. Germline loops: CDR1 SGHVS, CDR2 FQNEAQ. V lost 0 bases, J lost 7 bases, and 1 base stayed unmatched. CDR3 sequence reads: CASSLAGQGAQPQHF. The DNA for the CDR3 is TGTGCCAGCAGCTTAGCGGGACAGGGGGCCCAGCCCCAGCATTTT.

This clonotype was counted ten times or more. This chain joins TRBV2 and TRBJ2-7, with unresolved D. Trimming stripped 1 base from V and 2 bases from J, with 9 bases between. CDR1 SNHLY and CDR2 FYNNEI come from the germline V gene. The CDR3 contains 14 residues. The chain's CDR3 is CASSEDLGTYEQYF. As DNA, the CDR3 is TGTGCCAGCAGTGAAGACCTAGGGACCTACGAGCAGTACTTC. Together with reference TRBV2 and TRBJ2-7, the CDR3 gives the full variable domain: EPEVTQTPSHQVTQMGQEVILRCVPISNHLYFYWYRQILGQKVEFLVSFYNNEISEKSEIFDDQFSVERPDGSNFTLKIRSTKLEDSAMYFCASSEDLGTYEQYFGPGTRLTVT.

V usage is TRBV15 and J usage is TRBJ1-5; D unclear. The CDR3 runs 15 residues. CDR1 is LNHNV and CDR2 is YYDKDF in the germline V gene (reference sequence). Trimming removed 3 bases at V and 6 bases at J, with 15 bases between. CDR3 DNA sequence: TGTGCCACCAGCAGCGCACACGCGGTGGCTCAGCCCCAGCATTTT. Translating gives CATSSAHAVAQPQHF.

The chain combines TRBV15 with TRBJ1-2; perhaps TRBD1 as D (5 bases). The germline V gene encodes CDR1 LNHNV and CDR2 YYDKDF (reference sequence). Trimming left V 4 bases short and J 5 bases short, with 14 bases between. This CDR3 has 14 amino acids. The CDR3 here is CATSTNPGHYGYTF. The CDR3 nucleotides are TGTGCCACCAGCACCAACCCTGGACATTATGGCTACACCTTC.

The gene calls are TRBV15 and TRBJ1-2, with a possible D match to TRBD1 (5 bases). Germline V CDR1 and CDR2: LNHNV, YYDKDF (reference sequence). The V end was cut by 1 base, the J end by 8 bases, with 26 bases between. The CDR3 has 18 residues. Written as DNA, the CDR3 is TGTGCCACCAGCAGAGCCAGCAGTTACGACAGTCCCTCCGCGGGCTACACCTTC. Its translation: CATSRASSYDSPSAGYTF.

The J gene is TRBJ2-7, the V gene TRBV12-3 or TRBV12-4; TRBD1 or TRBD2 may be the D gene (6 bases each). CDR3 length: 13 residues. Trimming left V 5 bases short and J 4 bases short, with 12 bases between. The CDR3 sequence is CASSKTGGYEQYF. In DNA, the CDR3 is TGTGCCAGCAGTAAGACAGGAGGGTACGAGCAGTACTTC.

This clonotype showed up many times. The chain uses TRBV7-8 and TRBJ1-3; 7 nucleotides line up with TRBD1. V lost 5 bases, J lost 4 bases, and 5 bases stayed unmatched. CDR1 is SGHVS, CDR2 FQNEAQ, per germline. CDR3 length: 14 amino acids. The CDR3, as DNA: TGTGCCAGCAGCCACGAAGGGGGCGGAAACACCATATATTTT. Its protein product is CASSHEGGGNTIYF.